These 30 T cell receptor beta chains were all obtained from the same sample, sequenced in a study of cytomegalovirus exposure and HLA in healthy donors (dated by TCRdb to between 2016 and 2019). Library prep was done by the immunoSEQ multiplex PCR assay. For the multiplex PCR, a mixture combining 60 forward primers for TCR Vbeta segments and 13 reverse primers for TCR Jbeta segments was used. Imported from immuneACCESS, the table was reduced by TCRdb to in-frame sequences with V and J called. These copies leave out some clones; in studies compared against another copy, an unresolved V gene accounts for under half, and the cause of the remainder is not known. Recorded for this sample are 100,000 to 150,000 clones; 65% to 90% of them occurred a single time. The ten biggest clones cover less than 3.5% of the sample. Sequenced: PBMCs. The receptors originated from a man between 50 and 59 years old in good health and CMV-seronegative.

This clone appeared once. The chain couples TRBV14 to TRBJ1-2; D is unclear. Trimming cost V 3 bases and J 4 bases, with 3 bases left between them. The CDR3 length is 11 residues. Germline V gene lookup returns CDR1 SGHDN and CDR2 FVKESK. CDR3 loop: CASSQAYGYTF. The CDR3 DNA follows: TGTGCCAGCAGCCAGGCCTATGGCTACACCTTC.

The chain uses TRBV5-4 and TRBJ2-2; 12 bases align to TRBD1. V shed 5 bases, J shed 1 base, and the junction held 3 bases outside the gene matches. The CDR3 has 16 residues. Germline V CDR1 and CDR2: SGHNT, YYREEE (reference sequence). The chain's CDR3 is CASSRDRGQNTGELFF. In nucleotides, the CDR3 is TGTGCCAGCAGTCGGGACAGGGGGCAGAACACCGGGGAGCTGTTTTTT.

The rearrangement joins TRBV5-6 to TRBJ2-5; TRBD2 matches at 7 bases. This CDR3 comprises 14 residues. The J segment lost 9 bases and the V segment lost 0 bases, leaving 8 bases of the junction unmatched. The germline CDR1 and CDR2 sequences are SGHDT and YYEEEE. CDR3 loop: CASSLVLDREAQYF. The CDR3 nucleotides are TGTGCCAGCAGCTTGGTCCTTGATCGGGAGGCCCAGTACTTC.

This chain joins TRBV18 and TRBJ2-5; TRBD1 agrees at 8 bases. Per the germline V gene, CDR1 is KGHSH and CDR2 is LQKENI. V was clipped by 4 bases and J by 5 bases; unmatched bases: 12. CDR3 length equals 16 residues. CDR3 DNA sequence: TGTGCCAGCTCACTTGCAGGGGGCTCCTATTCGGAGACCCAGTACTTC. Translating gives CASSLAGGSYSETQYF. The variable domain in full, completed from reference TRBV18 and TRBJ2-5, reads NAGVMQNPRHLVRRRGQEARLRCSPMKGHSHVYWYRQLPEEGLKFMVYLQKENIIDESGMPKERFSAEFPKEGPSILRIQQVVRGDSAAYFCASSLAGGSYSETQYFGPGTRLLVL.

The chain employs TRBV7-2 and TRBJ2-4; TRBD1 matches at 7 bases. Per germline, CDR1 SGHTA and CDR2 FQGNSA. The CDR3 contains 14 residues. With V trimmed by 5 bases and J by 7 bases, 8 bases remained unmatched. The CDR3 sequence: CASSPGGMNNIQYF. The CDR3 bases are TGTGCCAGCAGCCCAGGGGGAATGAATAACATTCAGTACTTC. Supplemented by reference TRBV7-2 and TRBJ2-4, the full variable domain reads GAGVSQSPSNKVTEKGKDVELRCDPISGHTALYWYRQSLGQGLEFLIYFQGNSAPDKSGLPSDRFSAERTGGSVSTLTIQRTQQEDSAVYLCASSPGGMNNIQYFGAGTRLSVL.

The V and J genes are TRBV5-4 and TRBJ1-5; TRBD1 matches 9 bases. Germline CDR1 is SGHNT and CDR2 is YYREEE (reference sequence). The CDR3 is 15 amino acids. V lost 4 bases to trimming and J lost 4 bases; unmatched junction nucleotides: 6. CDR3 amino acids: CASSTGGIRNQPQHF. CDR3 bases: TGTGCCAGCAGCACAGGGGGCATCCGGAATCAGCCCCAGCATTTT.

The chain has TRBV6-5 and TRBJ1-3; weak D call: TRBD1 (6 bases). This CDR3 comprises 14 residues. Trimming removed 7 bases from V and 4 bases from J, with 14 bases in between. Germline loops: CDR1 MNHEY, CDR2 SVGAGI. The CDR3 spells CASIWRGGGNTIYF. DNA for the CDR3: TGTGCCAGCATATGGAGGGGGGGAGGAAACACCATATATTTT.

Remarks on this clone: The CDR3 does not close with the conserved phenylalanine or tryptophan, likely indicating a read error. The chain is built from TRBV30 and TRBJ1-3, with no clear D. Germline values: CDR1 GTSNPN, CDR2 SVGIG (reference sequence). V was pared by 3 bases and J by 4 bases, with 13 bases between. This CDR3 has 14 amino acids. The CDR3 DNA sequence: TGTGCCTGGAGCCCTCGGGGAGGCGGAAACACCATATATGTT. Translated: CAWSPRGGGNTIYV.

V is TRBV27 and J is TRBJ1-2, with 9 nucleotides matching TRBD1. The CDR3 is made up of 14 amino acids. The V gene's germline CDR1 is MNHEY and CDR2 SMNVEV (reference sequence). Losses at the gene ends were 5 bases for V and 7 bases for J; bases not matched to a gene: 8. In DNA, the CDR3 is TGTGCCAGCAGTCCCGGGACAGGGTTGAGTGGCTACACCTTC. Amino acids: CASSPGTGLSGYTF.

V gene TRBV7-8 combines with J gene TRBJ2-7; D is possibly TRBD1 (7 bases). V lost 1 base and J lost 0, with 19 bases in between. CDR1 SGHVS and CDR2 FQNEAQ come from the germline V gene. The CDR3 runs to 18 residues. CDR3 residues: CASSLGPGGTENSYEQYF. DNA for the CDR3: TGTGCCAGCAGCTTAGGGCCGGGCGGGACAGAAAACTCCTACGAGCAGTACTTC. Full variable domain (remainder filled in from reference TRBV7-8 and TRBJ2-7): GAGVSQSPRYKVAKRGQDVALRCDPISGHVSLFWYQQALGQGPEFLTYFQNEAQLDKSGLPSDRFFAERPEGSVSTLKIQRTQQEDSAVYLCASSLGPGGTENSYEQYFGPGTRLTVT.

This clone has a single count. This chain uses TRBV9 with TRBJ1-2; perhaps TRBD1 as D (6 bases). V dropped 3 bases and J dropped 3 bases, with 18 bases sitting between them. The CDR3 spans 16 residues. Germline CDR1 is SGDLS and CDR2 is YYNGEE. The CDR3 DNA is TGTGCCAGCAGCGGAGCCACCGTCAGGGGTGACTATGGCTACACCTTC. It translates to CASSGATVRGDYGYTF.

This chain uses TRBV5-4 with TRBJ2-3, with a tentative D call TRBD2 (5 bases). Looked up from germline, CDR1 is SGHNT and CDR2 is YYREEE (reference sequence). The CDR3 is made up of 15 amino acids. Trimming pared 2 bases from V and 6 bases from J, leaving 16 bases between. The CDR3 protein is CASSFKAAVGDTQYF. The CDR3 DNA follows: TGTGCCAGCAGCTTTAAAGCGGCGGTGGGGGATACGCAGTATTTT.

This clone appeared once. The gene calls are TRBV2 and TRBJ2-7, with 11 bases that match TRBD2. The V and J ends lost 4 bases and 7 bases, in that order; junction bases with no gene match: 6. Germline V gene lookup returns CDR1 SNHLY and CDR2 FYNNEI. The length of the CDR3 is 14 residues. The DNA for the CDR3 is TGTGCCAGCAGTGTACTAGCGGGGGCGGGGGAGCAGTACTTC. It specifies CASSVLAGAGEQYF. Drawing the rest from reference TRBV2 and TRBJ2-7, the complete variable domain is EPEVTQTPSHQVTQMGQEVILRCVPISNHLYFYWYRQILGQKVEFLVSFYNNEISEKSEIFDDQFSVERPDGSNFTLKIRSTKLEDSAMYFCASSVLAGAGEQYFGPGTRLTVT.

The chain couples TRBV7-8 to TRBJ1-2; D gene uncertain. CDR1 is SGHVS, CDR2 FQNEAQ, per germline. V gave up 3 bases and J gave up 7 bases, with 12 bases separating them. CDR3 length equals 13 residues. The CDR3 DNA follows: TGTGCCAGCAGCTTGCGATATGAATCTGGCTACACCTTC. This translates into CASSLRYESGYTF.

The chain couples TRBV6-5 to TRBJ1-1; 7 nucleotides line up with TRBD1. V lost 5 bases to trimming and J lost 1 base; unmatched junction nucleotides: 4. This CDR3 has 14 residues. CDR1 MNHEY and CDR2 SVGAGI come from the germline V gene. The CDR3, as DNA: TGTGCCAGCAGTGCGGACAGGACGAACACTGAAGCTTTCTTT. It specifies CASSADRTNTEAFF.

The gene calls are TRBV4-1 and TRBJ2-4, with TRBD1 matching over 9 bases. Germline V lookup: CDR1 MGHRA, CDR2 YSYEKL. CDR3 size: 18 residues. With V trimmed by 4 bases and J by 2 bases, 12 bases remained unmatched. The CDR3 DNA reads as TGCGCCAGCAGCCCGCGGGACAGGGTGACGTCCTCCAAAAACATTCAGTACTTC. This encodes CASSPRDRVTSSKNIQYF.

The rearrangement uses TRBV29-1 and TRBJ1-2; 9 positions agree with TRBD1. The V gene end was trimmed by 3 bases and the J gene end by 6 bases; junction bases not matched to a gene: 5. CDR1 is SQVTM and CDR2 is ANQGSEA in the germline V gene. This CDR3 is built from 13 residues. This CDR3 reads CSVEGDRDNGYTF. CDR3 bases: TGCAGCGTTGAGGGGGACAGGGATAATGGCTACACCTTC. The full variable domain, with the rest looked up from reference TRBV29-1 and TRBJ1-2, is SAVISQKPSRDICQRGTSLTIQCQVDSQVTMMFWYRQQPGQSLTLIATANQGSEATYESGFVIDKFPISRPNLTFSTLTVSNMSPEDSSIYLCSVEGDRDNGYTFGSGTRLTVV.

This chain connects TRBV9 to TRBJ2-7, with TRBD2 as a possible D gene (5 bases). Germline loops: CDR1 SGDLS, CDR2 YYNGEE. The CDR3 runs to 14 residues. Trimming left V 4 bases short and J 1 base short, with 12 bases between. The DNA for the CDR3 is TGTGCCAGCAGCCCAGAGGGCAGATCCTACGAGCAGTACTTC. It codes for CASSPEGRSYEQYF. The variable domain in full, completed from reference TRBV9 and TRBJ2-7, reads DSGVTQTPKHLITATGQRVTLRCSPRSGDLSVYWYQQSLDQGLQFLIQYYNGEERAKGNILERFSAQQFPDLHSELNLSSLELGDSALYFCASSPEGRSYEQYFGPGTRLTVT.

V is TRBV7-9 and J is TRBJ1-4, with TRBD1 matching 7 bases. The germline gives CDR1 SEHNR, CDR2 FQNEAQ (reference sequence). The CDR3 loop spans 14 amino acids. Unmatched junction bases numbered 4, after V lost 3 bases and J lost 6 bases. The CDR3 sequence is CASSFGTVHEKLFF. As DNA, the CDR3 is TGTGCCAGCAGCTTCGGGACAGTTCATGAAAAACTGTTTTTT. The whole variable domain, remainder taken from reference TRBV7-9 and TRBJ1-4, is DTGVSQNPRHKITKRGQNVTFRCDPISEHNRLYWYRQTLGQGPEFLTYFQNEAQLEKSRLLSDRFSAERPKGSFSTLEIQRTEQGDSAMYLCASSFGTVHEKLFFGSGTQLSVL.

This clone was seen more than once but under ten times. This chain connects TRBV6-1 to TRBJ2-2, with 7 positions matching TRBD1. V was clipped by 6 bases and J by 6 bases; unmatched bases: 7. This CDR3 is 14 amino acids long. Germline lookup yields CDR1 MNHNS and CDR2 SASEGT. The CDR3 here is CASRGTGAAGELFF. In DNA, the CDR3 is TGTGCCAGCAGGGGAACAGGGGCGGCCGGGGAGCTGTTTTTT.

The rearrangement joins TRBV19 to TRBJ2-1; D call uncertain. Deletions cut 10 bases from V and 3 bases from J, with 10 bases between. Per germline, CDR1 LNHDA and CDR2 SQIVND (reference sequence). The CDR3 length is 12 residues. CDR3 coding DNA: TGTGCCACTGACGACAACTACAATGAGCAGTTCTTC. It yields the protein CATDDNYNEQFF.

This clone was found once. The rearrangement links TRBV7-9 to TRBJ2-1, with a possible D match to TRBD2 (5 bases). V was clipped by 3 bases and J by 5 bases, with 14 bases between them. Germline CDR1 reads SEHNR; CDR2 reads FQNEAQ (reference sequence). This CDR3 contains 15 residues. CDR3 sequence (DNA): TGTGCCAGCAGCTTCGGGGATAGCCGGAACAATGAGCAGTTCTTC. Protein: CASSFGDSRNNEQFF.

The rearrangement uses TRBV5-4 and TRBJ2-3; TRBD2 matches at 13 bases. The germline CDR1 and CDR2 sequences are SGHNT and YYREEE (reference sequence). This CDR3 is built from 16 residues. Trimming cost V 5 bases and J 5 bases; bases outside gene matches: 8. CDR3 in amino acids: CASRTRTSGGVDTQYF. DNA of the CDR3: TGTGCCAGCAGAACCCGGACTAGCGGGGGAGTAGATACGCAGTATTTT.

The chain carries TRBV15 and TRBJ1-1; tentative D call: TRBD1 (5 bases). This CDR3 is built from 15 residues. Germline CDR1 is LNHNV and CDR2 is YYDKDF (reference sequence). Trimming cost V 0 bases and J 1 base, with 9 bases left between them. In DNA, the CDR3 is TGTGCCACCAGCAGAGATCTCGGGGGGAACACTGAAGCTTTCTTT. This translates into CATSRDLGGNTEAFF.

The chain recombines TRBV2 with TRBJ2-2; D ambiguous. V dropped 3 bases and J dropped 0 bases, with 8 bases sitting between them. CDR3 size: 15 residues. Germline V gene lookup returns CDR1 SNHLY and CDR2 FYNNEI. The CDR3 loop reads CASSDTITNTGELFF. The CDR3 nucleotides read TGTGCCAGCAGTGATACAATCACGAACACCGGGGAGCTGTTTTTT.

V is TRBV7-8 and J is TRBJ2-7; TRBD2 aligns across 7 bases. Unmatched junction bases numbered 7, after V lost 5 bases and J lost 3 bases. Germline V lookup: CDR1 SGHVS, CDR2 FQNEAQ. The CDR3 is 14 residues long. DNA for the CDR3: TGTGCCAGCAGCCTAAGCGGGGAACTCTACGAGCAGTACTTC. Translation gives CASSLSGELYEQYF.

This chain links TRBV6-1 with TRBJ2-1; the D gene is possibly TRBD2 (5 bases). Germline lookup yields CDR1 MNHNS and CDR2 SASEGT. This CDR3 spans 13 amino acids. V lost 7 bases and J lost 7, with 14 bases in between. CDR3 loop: CASKLRAVNEQFF. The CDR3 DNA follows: TGTGCCAGCAAATTGAGAGCGGTAAATGAGCAGTTCTTC.

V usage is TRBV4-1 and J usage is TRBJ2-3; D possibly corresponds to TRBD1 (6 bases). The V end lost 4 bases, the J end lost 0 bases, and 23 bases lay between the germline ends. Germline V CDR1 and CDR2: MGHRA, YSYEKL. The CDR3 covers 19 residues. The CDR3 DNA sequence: TGCGCCAGCAGCCGCCGAAACGCCCGCGGACAGCCCAGCACAGATACGCAGTATTTT. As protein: CASSRRNARGQPSTDTQYF.

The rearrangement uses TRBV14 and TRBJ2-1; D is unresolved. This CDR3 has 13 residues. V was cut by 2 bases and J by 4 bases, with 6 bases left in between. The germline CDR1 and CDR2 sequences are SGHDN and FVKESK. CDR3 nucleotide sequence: TGTGCCAGCAGCCAACTAGATTACAATGAGCAGTTCTTC. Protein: CASSQLDYNEQFF.

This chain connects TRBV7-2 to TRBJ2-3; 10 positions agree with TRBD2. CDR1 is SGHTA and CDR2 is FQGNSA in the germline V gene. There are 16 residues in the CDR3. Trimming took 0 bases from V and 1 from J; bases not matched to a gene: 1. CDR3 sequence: CASSLAGTSGTDTQYF. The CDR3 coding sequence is TGTGCCAGCAGCTTAGCAGGGACTAGCGGCACAGATACGCAGTATTTT.